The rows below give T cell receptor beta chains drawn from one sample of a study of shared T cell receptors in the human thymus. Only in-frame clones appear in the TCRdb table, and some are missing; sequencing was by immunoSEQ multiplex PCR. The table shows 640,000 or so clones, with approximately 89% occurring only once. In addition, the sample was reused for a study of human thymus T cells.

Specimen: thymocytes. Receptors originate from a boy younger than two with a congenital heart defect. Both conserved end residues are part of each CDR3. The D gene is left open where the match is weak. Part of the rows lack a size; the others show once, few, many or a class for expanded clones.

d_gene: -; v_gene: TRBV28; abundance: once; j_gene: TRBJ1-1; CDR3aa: CASSHGRGTEAFF; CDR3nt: TGTGCCAGCAGCCATGGACGGGGCACTGAAGCTTTCTTT
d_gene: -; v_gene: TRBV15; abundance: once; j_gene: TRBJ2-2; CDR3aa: CATSRDWGGTGELFF; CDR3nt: TGTGCCACCAGCAGAGATTGGGGAGGCACCGGGGAGCTGTTTTTT
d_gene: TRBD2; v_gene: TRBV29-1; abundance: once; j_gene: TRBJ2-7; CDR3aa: CSVREGGTYEQYF; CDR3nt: TGCAGCGTTCGGGAGGGAGGAACCTACGAGCAGTACTTC
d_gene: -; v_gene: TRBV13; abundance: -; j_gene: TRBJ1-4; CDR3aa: CASSQGAGSEEKLFF; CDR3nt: TGTGCCAGCAGCCAAGGAGCGGGGAGTGAGGAAAAACTGTTTTTT
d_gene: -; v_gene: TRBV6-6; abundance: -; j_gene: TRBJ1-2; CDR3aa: CASSRTAANYGYTF; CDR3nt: TGTGCCAGCAGTAGGACAGCGGCTAACTATGGCTACACCTTC
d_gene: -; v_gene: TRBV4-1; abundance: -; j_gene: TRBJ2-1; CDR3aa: CASSPPGAENEQFF; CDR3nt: TGCGCCAGCAGTCCCCCAGGGGCGGAAAATGAGCAGTTCTTC
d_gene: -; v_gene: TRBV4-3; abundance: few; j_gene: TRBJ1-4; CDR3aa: CASSQDGQNNNEKLFF; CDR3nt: TGCGCCAGCAGCCAGGATGGACAGAATAATAATGAAAAACTGTTTTTT
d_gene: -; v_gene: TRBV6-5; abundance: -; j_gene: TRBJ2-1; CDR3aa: CASTVPGDEQFF; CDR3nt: TGTGCCAGCACTGTGCCGGGGGATGAGCAGTTCTTC
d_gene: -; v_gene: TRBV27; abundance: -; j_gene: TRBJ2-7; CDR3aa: CASSVGGDPPPYYEQYF; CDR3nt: TGTGCCAGCAGTGTAGGGGGAGATCCCCCCCCTTACTACGAGCAGTACTTC
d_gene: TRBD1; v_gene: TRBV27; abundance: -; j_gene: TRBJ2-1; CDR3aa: CASSPTMGQGLPYSSYNEQFF; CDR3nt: TGTGCCAGCAGTCCCACAATGGGACAGGGTCTACCGTATAGCTCCTACAATGAGCAGTTCTTC
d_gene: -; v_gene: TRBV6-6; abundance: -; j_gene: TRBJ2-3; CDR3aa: CASSPKSSEGTDTQYF; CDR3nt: TGTGCCAGCAGCCCCAAGAGTAGCGAGGGCACAGATACGCAGTATTTT
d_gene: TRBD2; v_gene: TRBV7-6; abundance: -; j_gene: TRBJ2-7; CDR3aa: CASSLAGGDSYEQYF; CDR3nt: TGTGCCAGCAGCTTAGCGGGGGGGGACTCCTACGAGCAGTACTTC
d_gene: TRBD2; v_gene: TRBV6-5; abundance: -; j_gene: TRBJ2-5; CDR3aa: CASSYREGGEETQYF; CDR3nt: TGTGCCAGCAGTTACCGGGAGGGGGGCGAAGAGACCCAGTACTTC
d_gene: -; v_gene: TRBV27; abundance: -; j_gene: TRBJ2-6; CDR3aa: CASSLSKGVPGANVLTF; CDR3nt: TGTGCCAGCAGTTTATCGAAGGGGGTCCCTGGGGCCAACGTCCTGACTTTC
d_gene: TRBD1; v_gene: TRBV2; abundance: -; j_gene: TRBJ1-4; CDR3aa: CASSPGGGNEKLFF; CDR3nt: TGTGCCAGCAGTCCAGGGGGTGGTAATGAAAAACTGTTTTTT
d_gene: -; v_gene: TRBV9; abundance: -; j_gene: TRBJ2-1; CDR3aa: CASSAIPGSTTYNEQFF; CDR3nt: TGTGCCAGCAGCGCCATCCCGGGTTCTACTACCTACAATGAGCAGTTCTTC
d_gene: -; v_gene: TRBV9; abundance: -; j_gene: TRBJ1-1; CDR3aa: CASSVTAGLNTEAFF; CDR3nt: TGTGCCAGCAGCGTAACGGCGGGTCTGAACACTGAAGCTTTCTTT
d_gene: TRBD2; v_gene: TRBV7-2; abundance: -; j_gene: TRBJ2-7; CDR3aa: CASRRTSGHEQYF; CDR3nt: TGTGCCAGCCGCAGGACTAGCGGACACGAGCAGTACTTC
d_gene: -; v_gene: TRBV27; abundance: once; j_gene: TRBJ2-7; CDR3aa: CASSLSLSTSYEQYF; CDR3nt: TGTGCCAGCAGTTTATCTCTCTCTACTTCCTACGAGCAGTACTTC
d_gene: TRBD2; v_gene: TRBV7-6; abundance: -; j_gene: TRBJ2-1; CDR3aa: CASSLEGGLADLTSYNEQFF; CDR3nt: TGTGCCAGCAGCTTAGAGGGTGGGCTAGCGGATCTGACCTCCTACAATGAGCAGTTCTTC
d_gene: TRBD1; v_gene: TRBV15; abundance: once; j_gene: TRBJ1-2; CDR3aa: CATSRGGLRQGGDYGYTF; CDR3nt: TGTGCCACCAGCAGAGGCGGACTCCGACAGGGGGGGGACTATGGCTACACCTTC
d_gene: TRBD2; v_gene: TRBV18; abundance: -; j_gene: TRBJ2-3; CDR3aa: CASSIRTSGTSTDTQYF; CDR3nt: TGTGCCAGCTCAATCCGGACTAGCGGAACTAGCACAGATACGCAGTATTTT
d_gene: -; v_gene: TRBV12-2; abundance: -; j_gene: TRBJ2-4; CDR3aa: CASRMGAPGTSGGPNIQYF; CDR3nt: TGTGCAAGTCGCATGGGGGCACCCGGGACTAGCGGGGGGCCAAACATTCAGTACTTC
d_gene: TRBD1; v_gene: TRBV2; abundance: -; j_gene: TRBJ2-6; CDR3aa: CASSDRQGTWGANVLTF; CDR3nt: TGTGCCAGCAGTGATCGACAGGGTACGTGGGGGGCCAACGTCCTGACTTTC
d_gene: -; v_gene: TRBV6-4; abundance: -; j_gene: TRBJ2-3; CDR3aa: CASSDSVGGALGTQYF; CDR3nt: TGTGCCAGCAGTGACTCGGTTGGCGGGGCGTTGGGAACGCAGTATTTT
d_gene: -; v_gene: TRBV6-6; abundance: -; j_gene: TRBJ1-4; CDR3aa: CASTYEGEKLFF; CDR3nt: TGTGCCAGCACCTACGAGGGTGAAAAACTGTTTTTT
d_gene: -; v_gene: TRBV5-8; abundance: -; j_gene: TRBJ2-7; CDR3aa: CASSLFAGPHPYEQYF; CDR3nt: TGTGCCAGCAGCTTGTTTGCGGGTCCGCATCCCTACGAGCAGTACTTC
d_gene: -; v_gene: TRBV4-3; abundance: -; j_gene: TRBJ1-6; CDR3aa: CASSQVRGMSSSPLHF; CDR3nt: TGCGCCAGCAGCCAAGTGCGGGGAATGAGTAGTTCACCCCTCCACTTT
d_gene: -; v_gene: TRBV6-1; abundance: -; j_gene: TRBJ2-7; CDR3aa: CASSGVSGVGEDEQYF; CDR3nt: TGTGCCAGCAGTGGAGTATCTGGGGTTGGGGAGGACGAGCAGTACTTC
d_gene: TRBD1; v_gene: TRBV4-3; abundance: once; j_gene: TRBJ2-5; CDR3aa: CASSPRTQGAHRETQYF; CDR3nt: TGCGCCAGCAGCCCCCGTACACAGGGGGCGCATCGAGAGACCCAGTACTTC
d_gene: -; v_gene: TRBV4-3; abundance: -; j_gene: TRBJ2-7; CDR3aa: CASSQEGSASYEQYF; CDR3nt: TGCGCCAGCAGCCAAGAGGGTAGCGCCTCCTACGAGCAGTACTTC
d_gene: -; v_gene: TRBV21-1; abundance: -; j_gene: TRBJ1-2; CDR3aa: CASSEVSQSYTF; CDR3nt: TGTGCCAGCAGCGAGGTGTCCCAGAGCTACACCTTC
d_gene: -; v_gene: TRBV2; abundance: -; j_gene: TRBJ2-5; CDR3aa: CASGGWTLQETQYF; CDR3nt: TGTGCCAGCGGAGGGTGGACCCTCCAAGAGACCCAGTACTTC
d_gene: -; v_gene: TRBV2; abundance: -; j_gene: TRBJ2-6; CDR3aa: CAGGDSGANVLTF; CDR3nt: TGTGCCGGCGGGGATTCCGGGGCCAACGTCCTGACTTTC
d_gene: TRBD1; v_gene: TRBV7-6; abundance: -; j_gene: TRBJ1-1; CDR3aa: CASRAGQHTEAFF; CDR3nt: TGTGCCAGTAGGGCGGGACAGCACACTGAAGCTTTCTTT
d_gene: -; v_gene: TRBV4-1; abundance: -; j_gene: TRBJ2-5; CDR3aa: CASSQVVSGEAQYF; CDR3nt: TGCGCCAGCAGCCAAGTCGTTTCGGGAGAGGCCCAGTACTTC
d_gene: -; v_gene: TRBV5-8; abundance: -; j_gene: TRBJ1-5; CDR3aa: CASSLVGQPQHF; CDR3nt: TGTGCCAGCAGCTTGGTCGGTCAGCCCCAGCATTTT
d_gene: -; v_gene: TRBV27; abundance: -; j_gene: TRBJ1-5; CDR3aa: CASSINATFSNQPQHF; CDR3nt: TGTGCCAGCAGTATTAATGCGACATTTAGCAATCAGCCCCAGCATTTT
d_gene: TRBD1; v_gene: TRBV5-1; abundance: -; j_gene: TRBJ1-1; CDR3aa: CASSLAFQGDTEAFF; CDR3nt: TGCGCCAGCAGCTTGGCCTTTCAGGGGGACACTGAAGCTTTCTTT
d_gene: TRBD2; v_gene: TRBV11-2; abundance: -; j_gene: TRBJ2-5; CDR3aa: CASSLGRAGGPTGETQYF; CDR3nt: TGTGCCAGCAGCTTAGGAAGGGCGGGAGGGCCAACCGGCGAGACCCAGTACTTC
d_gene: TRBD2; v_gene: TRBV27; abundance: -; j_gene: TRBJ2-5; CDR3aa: CASSLGDPSGVQETQYF; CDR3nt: TGTGCCAGCAGTTTGGGGGATCCTAGCGGGGTTCAAGAGACCCAGTACTTC
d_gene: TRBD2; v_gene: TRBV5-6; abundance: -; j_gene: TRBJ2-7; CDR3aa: CASSLVGLAIYEQYF; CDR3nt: TGTGCCAGCAGCTTGGTGGGACTAGCGATCTACGAGCAGTACTTC
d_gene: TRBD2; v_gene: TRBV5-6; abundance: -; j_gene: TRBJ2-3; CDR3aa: CASSSEGSGSTDTQYF; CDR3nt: TGTGCCAGCAGTTCCGAAGGGAGCGGGAGTACAGATACGCAGTATTTT
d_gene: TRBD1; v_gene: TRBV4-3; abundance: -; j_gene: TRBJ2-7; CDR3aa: CASSQELTGNTYEQYF; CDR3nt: TGCGCCAGCAGCCAAGAATTGACAGGGAATACCTACGAGCAGTACTTC
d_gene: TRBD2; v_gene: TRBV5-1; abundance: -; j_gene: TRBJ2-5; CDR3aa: CASREGTSGQETQYF; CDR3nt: TGCGCCAGCAGAGAAGGGACTAGCGGGCAAGAGACCCAGTACTTC
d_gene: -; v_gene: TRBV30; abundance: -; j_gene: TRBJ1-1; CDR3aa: CAWSRESRGMNTEAFF; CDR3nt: TGTGCCTGGAGTAGGGAATCTAGGGGTATGAACACTGAAGCTTTCTTT
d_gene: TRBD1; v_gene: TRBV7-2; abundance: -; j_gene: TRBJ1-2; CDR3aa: CASSLWTGANYGYTF; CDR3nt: TGTGCCAGCAGCCTTTGGACAGGAGCTAACTATGGCTACACCTTC
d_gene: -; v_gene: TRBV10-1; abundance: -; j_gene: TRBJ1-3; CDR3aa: CASSECTTGNTIYF; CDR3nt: TGCGCCAGCAGTGAGTGCACAACTGGAAACACCATATATTTT
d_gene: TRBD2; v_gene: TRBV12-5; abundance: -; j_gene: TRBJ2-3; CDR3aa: CASWTSPRDTQYF; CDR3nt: TGTGCTAGTTGGACTAGCCCCCGCGATACGCAGTATTTT
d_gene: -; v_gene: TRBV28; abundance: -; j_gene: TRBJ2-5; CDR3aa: CASTRPGVDEETQYF; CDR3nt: TGTGCCAGCACCCGGCCCGGGGTAGATGAGGAGACCCAGTACTTC
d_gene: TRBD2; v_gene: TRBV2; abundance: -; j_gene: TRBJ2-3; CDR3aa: CASSRTSRDPSTDTQYF; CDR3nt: TGTGCCAGCAGTCGGACTAGCCGCGACCCTAGCACAGATACGCAGTATTTT
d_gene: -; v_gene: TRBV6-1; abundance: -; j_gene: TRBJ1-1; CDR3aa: CASSEYPMPYTANTEAFF; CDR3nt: TGTGCCAGCAGTGAATACCCCATGCCTTACACAGCGAACACTGAAGCTTTCTTT
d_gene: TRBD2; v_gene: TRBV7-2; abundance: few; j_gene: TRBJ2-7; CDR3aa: CASSLDFESSGTLGEQYF; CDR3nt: TGTGCCAGCAGCTTAGACTTTGAGAGTAGCGGGACCCTTGGCGAGCAGTACTTC